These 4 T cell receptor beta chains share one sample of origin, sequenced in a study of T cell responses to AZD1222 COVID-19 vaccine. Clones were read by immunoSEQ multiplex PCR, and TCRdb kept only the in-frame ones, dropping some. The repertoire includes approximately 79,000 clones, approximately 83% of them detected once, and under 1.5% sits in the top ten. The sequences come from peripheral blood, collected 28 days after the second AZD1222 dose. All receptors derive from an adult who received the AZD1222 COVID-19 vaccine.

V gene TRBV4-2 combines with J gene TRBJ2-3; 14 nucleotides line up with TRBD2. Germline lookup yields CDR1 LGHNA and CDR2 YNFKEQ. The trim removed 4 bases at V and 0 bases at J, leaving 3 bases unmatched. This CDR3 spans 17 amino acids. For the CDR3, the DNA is TGTGCCAGCAGCCCAGGGACTAGCGGGAGTAGCACAGATACGCAGTATTTT. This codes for CASSPGTSGSSTDTQYF.

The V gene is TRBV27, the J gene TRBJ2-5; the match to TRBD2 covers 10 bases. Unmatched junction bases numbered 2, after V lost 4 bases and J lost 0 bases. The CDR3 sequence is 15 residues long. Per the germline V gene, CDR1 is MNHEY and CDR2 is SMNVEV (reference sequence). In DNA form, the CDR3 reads TGTGCCAGCAGTTCCAGCGGGGGGGACCAAGAGACCCAGTACTTC. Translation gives CASSSSGGDQETQYF.

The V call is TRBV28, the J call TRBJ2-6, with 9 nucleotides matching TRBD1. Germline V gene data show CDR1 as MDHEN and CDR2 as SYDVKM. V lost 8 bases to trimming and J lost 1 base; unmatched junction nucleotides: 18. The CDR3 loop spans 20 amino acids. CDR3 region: CASYSVKDRGGWSGANVLTF. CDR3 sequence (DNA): TGTGCCAGCTACTCCGTAAAAGACAGGGGGGGTTGGTCTGGGGCCAACGTCCTGACTTTC. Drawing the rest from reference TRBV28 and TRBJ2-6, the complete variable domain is DVKVTQSSRYLVKRTGEKVFLECVQDMDHENMFWYRQDPGLGLRLIYFSYDVKMKEKGDIPEGYSVSREKKERFSLILESASTNQTSMYLCASYSVKDRGGWSGANVLTFGAGSRLTVL.

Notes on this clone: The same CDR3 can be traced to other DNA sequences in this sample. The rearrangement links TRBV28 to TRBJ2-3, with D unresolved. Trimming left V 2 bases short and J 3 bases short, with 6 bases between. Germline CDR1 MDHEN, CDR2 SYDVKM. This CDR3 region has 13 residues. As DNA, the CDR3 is TGTGCCAGCAGTTTAGGCTCGACAGATACGCAGTATTTT. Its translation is CASSLGSTDTQYF.